This paragraph covers one T cell receptor beta chain sequence. Its antigen is as yet unknown. This sample is part of a study of OX40 agonist ivuxolimab in advanced cancers. Study outcomes and limitations: Clonal expansion was seen in CD4+ and CD8+ blood T cells by week 6 at 0.1 to 3.0 mg/kg.

Profiling relied on immunoSEQ multiplex PCR, and the TCRdb table lists in-frame clones only, not all of them. The top ten clones hold approximately 3.4% of a sample with 50,000 to 65,000 clones, around 90% of them seen once. Germline CDR1 reads SNHLY; CDR2 reads FYNNEI. This CDR3 is 15 amino acids long. The ends were cut back, 5 bases at V and 8 bases at J, with 20 bases in the middle. The chain carries TRBV2 and TRBJ2-3; a possible D gene is TRBD2 (5 bases). The sample was CD4+ or CD8+ T cells sorted from blood, taken in a trial of the OX40 agonist ivuxolimab. The TCR originated in an adult with an advanced solid tumor such as melanoma, head and neck, liver or kidney cancer. Written as DNA, the CDR3 is TGTGCCAGCAGTCCGAATCTTTTTGAGGGTGCTACGCAGTATTTT. Its protein product is CASSPNLFEGATQYF.